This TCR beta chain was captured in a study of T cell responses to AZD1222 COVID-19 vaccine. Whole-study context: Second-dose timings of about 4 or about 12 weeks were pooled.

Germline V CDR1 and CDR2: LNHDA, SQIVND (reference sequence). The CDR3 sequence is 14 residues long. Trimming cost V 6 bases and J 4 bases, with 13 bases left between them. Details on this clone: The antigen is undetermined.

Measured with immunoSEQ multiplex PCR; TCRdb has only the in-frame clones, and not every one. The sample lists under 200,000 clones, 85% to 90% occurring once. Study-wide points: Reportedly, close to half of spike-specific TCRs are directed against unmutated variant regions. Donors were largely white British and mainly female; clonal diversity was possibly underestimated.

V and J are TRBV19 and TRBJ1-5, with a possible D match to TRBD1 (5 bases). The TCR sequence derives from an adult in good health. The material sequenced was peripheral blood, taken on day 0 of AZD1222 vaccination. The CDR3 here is CASSAEGRNQPQHF. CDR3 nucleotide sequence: TGTGCCAGTAGCGCCGAGGGGAGGAATCAGCCCCAGCATTTT.